The source of this TCR beta chain is a study of CD8+ T cells in alopecia areata (dated by TCRdb to the late 2010s). For the study in its entirety: The treated patients took part in an open-label pilot trial in which moderate-to-severe alopecia areata was treated with oral tofacitinib at 5 to 10 mg twice daily. Biopsies were taken from tofacitinib-treated patients at baseline and at 4 and 24 weeks of treatment, and a later scalp biopsy was taken in several of the tofacitinib-treated patients. In both human patients and the C3H/HeJ mouse model, the study applied high-throughput TCRbeta sequencing to look at T cell clonal expansion in alopecia areata. Scalp tissue and sorted CD4+ and CD8+ peripheral blood T cells from patchy and totalis/universalis alopecia areata patients and from healthy controls were covered by human TCRbeta sequencing. Patients stayed on tofacitinib for 6 to 18 months and then had 6 months of follow-up off drug so that delayed response and recurrence could be assessed. Amplification of TCRbeta CDR3 regions was done by immunoSEQ multiplex PCR using 35 Vbeta forward primers and 13 Jbeta reverse primers. RNA came from the PAXgene miRNA kit for fixed scalp, the miRNeasy kit for PBMCs, and the RNeasy kit for mouse skin. Scalp clonality was compared across normal scalp (n=4), patchy alopecia areata scalp (n=8), and alopecia totalis/universalis scalp (n=8). Broader findings and caveats from the paper: Scalp TCR repertoire analysis is complicated because resident alphabeta T cells in normal human skin are also sequenced, whereas mouse skin is dominated by gammadelta T cells. Lesional scalp, especially in alopecia totalis/universalis, showed higher clonality and more expanded CD8+ clones than normal scalp, suggesting antigenic drive. Shared TCR sequences between patients were less evident than in mice, which may be partly attributable to HLA diversity in the patient population.

CDR1 LNHDA and CDR2 SQIVND are derived from the germline V gene (reference sequence). Trimming takes 6 bases from V and 1 base from J, and the germline ends sit 12 bases apart. The CDR3 spans 14 residues, from the cysteine through the phenylalanine. CDR3 DNA is the only sequence kept; it has 42 bases, read in frame from the first base. The protocol used for the library was the immunoSEQ multiplex PCR assay. RNA was extracted from all samples and reverse transcribed into cDNA, which served as template for TCR sequencing. SuperScript III was used for first-strand cDNA synthesis, primed with a 2:1 mix of oligo-dT and random hexamers. A synthetic immune receptor repertoire was used to gauge amplification bias, and whatever bias remained was removed computationally. Concerning the study's data processing: Raw reads were preprocessed to remove errors, and CDR3 was defined according to IMGT conventions as the region from the conserved cysteine to phenylalanine. Clonality was computed by normalizing Shannon entropy by log2 of the number of productive unique TCRs and subtracting the result from 1. CD4 or CD8 identity of scalp clones was inferred by cross-referencing scalp TCRbeta sequences with sorted blood CD4 and CD8 repertoires. TCRdb holds this immuneACCESS table with in-frame rearrangements only. Some clones are missing; in checked studies, unresolved V genes explain under half, and the rest has no known cause. Clonal size and the V and J genes are those of that table, whereas D and trimming came from the DNA. Present in this sample are around 130,000 clones, 50% to 60% of which were seen just once. The ten biggest clones cover about 4.9% of the sample.

As concerns this clone: The antigen this receptor binds is unknown. One base away there is no much larger clone; base qualities are not given.

According to the study, the label for this sample's time point signals: baseline before oral tofacitinib. From alopecia areata patients, peripheral blood was collected along with lesional scalp punch biopsies. PBMCs were separated by density centrifugation and stained for CD3, CD4 and CD8, after which CD4+ and CD8+ T cells were sorted on a FACSAria. The clonotype was recovered from a human donor with alopecia areata. The chain was built from TRBV19 and TRBJ1-1; the best D guess is TRBD1, with 6 bases matching. The starting material was CD4+ T cells sorted from blood, obtained at week 0. The CDR3 reads CASSYQGTNTEAFF. The DNA sequence is TGTGCCAGTAGCTATCAGGGGACGAACACTGAAGCTTTCTTT.